Each of the 11 T cell receptor beta chains below was sequenced from the same sample in a study of blood T cell repertoires in COVID-19. TCRdb's table, derived via immunoSEQ multiplex PCR, lists solely in-frame clones and lacks some. The sample carries approximately 57,000 clones, about 84% recorded once. Source material: peripheral blood. The source is a man aged 40-55 years with active COVID-19.

A few counts support this clone. The rearrangement joins TRBV7-2 to TRBJ1-4, with D possibly TRBD1 on 6 matching bases. Trimming took 5 bases from V and 0 from J, leaving 13 bases between them. Germline V CDR1 and CDR2: SGHTA, FQGNSA. The CDR3 totals 16 residues. DNA for the CDR3: TGTGCCAGCAGCCCCGAGGCAGGGGCAACTAATGAAAAACTGTTTTTT. This sequence encodes CASSPEAGATNEKLFF. Full variable domain (outside the CDR3, taken from reference TRBV7-2 and TRBJ1-4): GAGVSQSPSNKVTEKGKDVELRCDPISGHTALYWYRQSLGQGLEFLIYFQGNSAPDKSGLPSDRFSAERTGGSVSTLTIQRTQQEDSAVYLCASSPEAGATNEKLFFGSGTQLSVL.

This sequence joins TRBV3-1 (or the pseudogene TRBV3-2) and TRBJ1-3; D is ambiguous. The CDR3 totals 13 residues. Germline V gene lookup returns CDR1 LGHDT and CDR2 YNNKEL (reference sequence). V lost 6 bases and J 4 bases, leaving 10 bases between the germline ends. CDR3 region: CASSLTRGNTIYF. As DNA, the CDR3 is TGTGCCAGCAGTCTTACTAGGGGAAACACCATATATTTT.

The rearrangement uses TRBV28 and TRBJ1-5; possibly TRBD1 for D (6 bases). Germline lookup yields CDR1 MDHEN and CDR2 SYDVKM. The CDR3 consists of 15 residues. Trimming pared 3 bases from V and 2 bases from J, leaving 11 bases between. For the CDR3, the DNA is TGTGCCAGCAGTTTGGTTTCAGGGGGCAATCAGCCCCAGCATTTT. Protein sequence: CASSLVSGGNQPQHF.

The chain recombines TRBV27 with TRBJ2-7, with a tentative D call TRBD2 (6 bases). Germline loops: CDR1 MNHEY, CDR2 SMNVEV (reference sequence). This CDR3 is 14 amino acids long. V shed 0 bases and J shed 9 bases, with 15 bases lying between them. CDR3 loop: CASSLSGAHGGQYF. The CDR3 DNA sequence: TGTGCCAGCAGTTTATCAGGGGCCCACGGGGGGCAGTACTTC.

This clone occurred once. The chain links TRBV19 to TRBJ2-7; 7 positions agree with TRBD1. CDR1 LNHDA and CDR2 SQIVND come from the germline V gene (reference sequence). The V gene end was trimmed by 5 bases and the J gene end by 5 bases; junction bases not matched to a gene: 9. The CDR3 is 14 residues long. The CDR3, as DNA: TGTGCCAGTAGTCCGATGACAGGGTCCCACGAGCAGTACTTC. Amino acid sequence: CASSPMTGSHEQYF.

The chain recombines TRBV6-6 with TRBJ1-6, with 9 bases matching TRBD1. Germline loops: CDR1 MNHNY, CDR2 SVGAGI (reference sequence). Trimming at V came to 6 bases and at J to 0 bases, leaving 3 bases not matched to a gene. The CDR3 has 16 amino acids. In DNA, the CDR3 is TGTGCCAGCAGGTCGGACAGGGGCTCCTATAATTCACCCCTCCACTTT. Translating gives CASRSDRGSYNSPLHF.

In its sample, this clone was seen once. The chain links TRBV7-9 to TRBJ2-1; tentatively, D is TRBD1 (6 bases). V was cut by 5 bases and J by 4 bases, with 15 bases left in between. The CDR3 runs 15 residues. Germline CDR1 and CDR2: SEHNR and FQNEAQ (reference sequence). CDR3 residues: CASSLPGQSYNEQFF. CDR3 sequence (DNA): TGTGCCAGCAGCCTACCCGGACAGTCGTACAATGAGCAGTTCTTC.

On this clone itself: One end of the junction fails to match germline, which may point to a read error. The chain links TRBV6-1 to TRBJ2-7; 8 bases agree with TRBD1. The CDR3 has 14 amino acids. The V gene's germline CDR1 is MNHNS and CDR2 SASEGT. The CDR3 DNA is TGTGCCAGCAATGAATTGGACAGGGCCTACGAGCAGTACTTC. This encodes CASNELDRAYEQYF.

CDR3 sequence (DNA): TGTGCCAGCAGCCCAAGACAGGGAGGTTCGGCAGATACGCAGTATTTT. It specifies CASSPRQGGSADTQYF. This sequence joins TRBV7-8 and TRBJ2-3, with D possibly TRBD1 on 7 matching bases. The CDR3 length is 16 residues. V lost 5 bases and J lost 4, with 19 bases in between. Germline lookup yields CDR1 SGHVS and CDR2 FQNEAQ.

This clone has only a few counts. The same CDR3 is also encoded by other DNA sequences in this sample. The V gene is TRBV19, the J gene TRBJ2-7; TRBD2 matches 14 bases. Germline-derived CDR1 and CDR2 are LNHDA and SQIVND (reference sequence). The V segment lost 1 base and the J segment 4 bases; nucleotides outside the gene matches: 3. This CDR3 has 16 residues. The CDR3 loop reads CASSIGGTSGRYEQYF. In DNA form, the CDR3 reads TGTGCCAGTAGTATAGGCGGGACTAGCGGGAGATACGAGCAGTACTTC.

The J gene is TRBJ1-2, the V gene TRBV6-5; 8 nucleotides match TRBD1. The CDR3 has 14 residues. Trimming removed 4 bases from V and 8 bases from J; junction bases left unmatched: 9. Germline CDR1 MNHEY, CDR2 SVGAGI. The CDR3 loop reads CASSSTDRDRGYTF. The CDR3 nucleotides read TGTGCCAGCAGTTCAACGGACAGGGATAGAGGCTACACCTTC.